These 31 T cell receptor beta chains were sequenced from one sample in a study of beta chain features in type 1 diabetes. Study-wide results and caveats: For Type 1 diabetes patients, all four CD4+ subsets carried TCRB CDR3s that were moderately but significantly shorter.

Their target antigens are unknown. Reverse transcription of all isolated RNA meant that expressed TCRB transcripts were sequenced. Sequencing was performed with immunoSEQ multiplex PCR; in TCRdb, only in-frame clones are kept and a portion is missing. The sample lists about 660,000 clones; around an eighth were seen once. The sequenced material came from naive CD4+ T cells from blood. The receptors shown here come from a man younger than 30 with type 1 diabetes.

The chain carries TRBV28 and TRBJ2-7; 10 bases line up with TRBD1. This CDR3 region has 15 residues. V shed 6 bases and J 2 bases; nucleotides not matched to a gene: 7. Germline V gene lookup returns CDR1 MDHEN and CDR2 SYDVKM. The CDR3, as DNA: TGTGCCAGCAGCGAAGCGGGACAGGGGACCTACGAGCAGTACTTC. Encoded protein: CASSEAGQGTYEQYF.

The CDR3 nucleotides are TGTGCCAGCAGCCTTCCCACCCTCCAAGAAGGCTACACCTTC. Protein product: CASSLPTLQEGYTF. The rearrangement uses TRBV5-6 and TRBJ1-2; D is unclear. This CDR3 contains 14 residues. Trimming removed 4 bases at V and 8 bases at J, with 18 bases between. Germline CDR1 SGHDT, CDR2 YYEEEE.

This clone showed up just a few times. V is TRBV18 and J is TRBJ2-7; D perhaps matches TRBD2 (5 bases). The CDR3 has 13 amino acids. V was clipped by 6 bases and J by 3 bases, with 12 bases between them. CDR1 and CDR2 (germline): KGHSH, LQKENI. Written as DNA, the CDR3 is TGTGCCAGCTCGCGACACCGGGACTACGAGCAGTACTTC. As protein: CASSRHRDYEQYF.

Worth noting for this clone: In the same sample, other DNA sequences code for this CDR3. The chain links TRBV7-2 to TRBJ1-2; D may be TRBD1 (5 bases). The V end was cut by 3 bases, the J end by 4 bases, with 12 bases between. The CDR3 sequence is 14 residues long. Germline-derived CDR1 and CDR2 are SGHTA and FQGNSA. In DNA form, the CDR3 reads TGTGCCAGCAGCTTCACGGGGGGGTCCTATGGCTACACCTTC. Translated, it gives CASSFTGGSYGYTF.

This clone was detected only a few times. The chain uses TRBV30 and TRBJ2-7, with D perhaps matching TRBD1 (6 bases). The CDR3 covers 11 residues. Trimming pared 7 bases from V and 3 bases from J, leaving 10 bases between. Germline CDR1 GTSNPN, CDR2 SVGIG (reference sequence). In nucleotides, the CDR3 is TGTGCCTTCGGACAGATCTACGAGCAGTACTTC. It encodes CAFGQIYEQYF.

This rearrangement joins TRBV9 to TRBJ2-7; D ambiguous. Germline CDR1 SGDLS, CDR2 YYNGEE. The length of the CDR3 is 16 residues. V lost 4 bases, J lost 2 bases, and 19 bases lay in between. The CDR3 here is CASSSTFAAATYEQYF. The CDR3, as DNA: TGTGCCAGCAGCTCGACTTTTGCCGCGGCAACCTACGAGCAGTACTTC. The whole variable domain, remainder taken from reference TRBV9 and TRBJ2-7, is DSGVTQTPKHLITATGQRVTLRCSPRSGDLSVYWYQQSLDQGLQFLIQYYNGEERAKGNILERFSAQQFPDLHSELNLSSLELGDSALYFCASSSTFAAATYEQYFGPGTRLTVT.

This clone has only a few counts. The chain combines TRBV5-1 with TRBJ2-3; D might be TRBD2 (6 bases). The germline V and J ends were trimmed by 0 bases and 2 bases, with 10 bases remaining between them. Per germline, CDR1 SGHRS and CDR2 YFSETQ. The CDR3 runs 15 residues. As DNA, the CDR3 is TGCGCCAGCAGCTTGGACGGGAGTAACACAGATACGCAGTATTTT. The encoded protein is CASSLDGSNTDTQYF.

V usage is TRBV27 and J usage is TRBJ2-1; a possible D gene is TRBD2 (6 bases). The CDR3 contains 14 residues. V was pared by 5 bases and J by 5 bases, with 13 bases between. Per the germline V gene, CDR1 is MNHEY and CDR2 is SMNVEV (reference sequence). The CDR3: CASSTAGNNNEQFF. The CDR3 bases are TGTGCCAGCAGTACCGCGGGAAACAACAATGAGCAGTTCTTC.

The rearrangement joins TRBV29-1 to TRBJ1-1; no clear D gene. V lost 5 bases and J 4 bases, leaving 14 bases between the germline ends. Germline assignment: CDR1 SQVTM and CDR2 ANQGSEA. This CDR3 is 13 amino acids long. The CDR3 sequence is CSVNSGEATEAFF. The CDR3 DNA is TGCAGCGTTAATAGCGGCGAGGCCACTGAAGCTTTCTTT.

This chain joins TRBV7-2 and TRBJ1-5; D is ambiguous. The V end was cut by 1 base, the J end by 0 bases, with 7 bases between. The CDR3 length is 15 residues. Germline V gene data show CDR1 as SGHTA and CDR2 as FQGNSA. The CDR3 DNA reads as TGTGCCAGCAGCTTAGTGCAGGTTAGCAATCAGCCCCAGCATTTT. Its protein is CASSLVQVSNQPQHF. Together with reference TRBV7-2 and TRBJ1-5, the CDR3 gives the full variable domain: GAGVSQSPSNKVTEKGKDVELRCDPISGHTALYWYRQSLGQGLEFLIYFQGNSAPDKSGLPSDRFSAERTGGSVSTLTIQRTQQEDSAVYLCASSLVQVSNQPQHFGDGTRLSIL.

This clone was found a few times. The rearrangement links TRBV29-1 to TRBJ2-1; TRBD1 is a possible D gene (6 bases). With 4 bases removed from V and 8 bases from J, the gap between germline ends came to 12 bases. Germline CDR1 and CDR2: SQVTM and ANQGSEA. This CDR3 is built from 12 residues. The CDR3: CSVVQGWDEQFF. The CDR3 nucleotides are TGCAGCGTTGTCCAGGGGTGGGATGAGCAGTTCTTC.

The table lists this clone with a few counts. This sample also contains other DNA sequences that code for the same CDR3. V and J are TRBV9 and TRBJ2-5, with a possible D match to TRBD2 (5 bases). The CDR3 runs to 14 residues. Trimming cost V 0 bases and J 3 bases, with 9 bases left between them. Germline V gene lookup returns CDR1 SGDLS and CDR2 YYNGEE. DNA for the CDR3: TGTGCCAGCAGCGTAGGAGGAGGAGAAGAGACCCAGTACTTC. As protein: CASSVGGGEETQYF.

This clone was picked up a small number of times. The genes are TRBV9 and TRBJ2-3; 9 bases line up with TRBD1. The CDR3 extends over 19 amino acids. Losses at the gene ends were 0 bases for V and 5 bases for J; bases not matched to a gene: 16. Germline V lookup: CDR1 SGDLS, CDR2 YYNGEE. This CDR3 is CASSVVGQGHSGDQDTQYF. In DNA, the CDR3 is TGTGCCAGCAGCGTAGTGGGACAGGGCCACTCCGGGGATCAAGATACGCAGTATTTT.

V and J are TRBV2 and TRBJ2-5; the match to TRBD1 covers 7 bases. V shed 6 bases and J 2 bases; nucleotides not matched to a gene: 18. Germline CDR1 and CDR2: SNHLY and FYNNEI. The CDR3 spans 18 residues. CDR3 loop: CASSALEPTGWGQETQYF. The CDR3 DNA is TGTGCCAGCAGCGCGTTAGAACCGACAGGGTGGGGGCAAGAGACCCAGTACTTC.

The chain is built from TRBV7-2 and TRBJ2-2, with no clear D. Between the trimmed V and J ends, which lost 4 bases and 5 bases, there was a span of 14 bases. The CDR3 consists of 15 residues. Germline V gene lookup returns CDR1 SGHTA and CDR2 FQGNSA. CDR3 in DNA: TGTGCCAGCAGCTCAGGATCGTCTGGGACCGGGGAGCTGTTTTTT. It encodes CASSSGSSGTGELFF.

This clone was recorded a few times. The chain uses TRBV7-9 and TRBJ2-5, with TRBD2 identical over 9 bases. The CDR3 runs to 15 residues. CDR1 and CDR2 (germline): SEHNR, FQNEAQ (reference sequence). V gave up 2 bases and J gave up 9 bases; unmatched junction bases: 10. The CDR3 nucleotides read TGTGCCAGCAGCTTATTGGGACTAGCTACAGCGGCCCAGTACTTC. Translating it yields CASSLLGLATAAQYF.

This clone was observed once. The V call is TRBV7-2, the J call TRBJ1-2, with D unclear. The CDR3 covers 13 residues. V dropped 1 base and J dropped 5 bases, with 8 bases sitting between them. The germline V gene encodes CDR1 SGHTA and CDR2 FQGNSA. DNA of the CDR3: TGTGCCAGCAGCTTAGTCGGCGAGTATGGCTACACCTTC. Translated, it gives CASSLVGEYGYTF.

This clone appeared a few times. V is TRBV7-3 and J is TRBJ1-1; 10 bases align to TRBD1. Germline lookup yields CDR1 SGHTA and CDR2 FQGTGA. V lost 5 bases and J lost 11; bases outside the gene matches: 5. The CDR3 sequence is 12 residues long. The CDR3 protein is CASSVGTGEAFF. CDR3 DNA: TGTGCCAGCAGCGTGGGGACAGGGGAGGCTTTCTTT.

This clone was observed a handful of times. The rearrangement links TRBV9 to TRBJ1-2; D is ambiguous. V gave up 0 bases and J gave up 0 bases, with 12 bases separating them. From germline, CDR1 is SGDLS and CDR2 YYNGEE. The CDR3 covers 16 residues. The CDR3, as DNA: TGTGCCAGCAGCGTAGCGGTGGGGAGAGCTAACTATGGCTACACCTTC. Amino acids: CASSVAVGRANYGYTF.

This chain joins TRBV5-1 and TRBJ2-5, with a possible D match to TRBD2 (5 bases). The V gene's germline CDR1 is SGHRS and CDR2 YFSETQ. There are 15 residues in the CDR3. With 1 base removed from V and 3 bases from J, the gap between germline ends came to 13 bases. Here the CDR3 DNA reads TGCGCCAGCAGCTTGTATGAGGGTAGAGAAGAGACCCAGTACTTC. Amino acids: CASSLYEGREETQYF.

This sequence joins TRBV5-1 and TRBJ1-2; the D is unclear. This CDR3 comprises 16 residues. V was cut by 0 bases and J by 5 bases, with 17 bases left in between. Germline V gene lookup returns CDR1 SGHRS and CDR2 YFSETQ. The CDR3 DNA sequence: TGCGCCAGCAGCTTGGACGGTAATCTTAACCCATATGGCTACACCTTC. It specifies CASSLDGNLNPYGYTF.

This chain uses TRBV5-6 with TRBJ2-2, with TRBD2 identical over 12 bases. Germline V gene lookup returns CDR1 SGHDT and CDR2 YYEEEE. CDR3 length: 15 residues. J lost 6 bases, V lost 4 bases, and 4 bases had no gene match. CDR3 in DNA: TGTGCCAGCAGCACTAGCGGGAGGACGGCCGGGGAGCTGTTTTTT. Its protein product is CASSTSGRTAGELFF.

This clone was observed once. The rearrangement links TRBV5-6 to TRBJ1-5; 8 bases match TRBD1. From germline, CDR1 is SGHDT and CDR2 YYEEEE. CDR3 size: 13 residues. Germline trimming cut 3 bases from V and 7 bases from J; bases unmatched to any gene: 3. DNA of the CDR3: TGTGCCAGCAGCTCAGGGGGCGGGCAGCCCCAGCATTTT. It specifies CASSSGGGQPQHF.

J is TRBJ1-5 and V is TRBV6-5, with D perhaps matching TRBD1 (5 bases). Germline values: CDR1 MNHEY, CDR2 SVGAGI. The CDR3 is 14 residues long. V dropped 6 bases and J dropped 0 bases, with 9 bases sitting between them. CDR3: CASSRTLSNQPQHF. The DNA for the CDR3 is TGTGCCAGCAGCCGGACACTTAGCAATCAGCCCCAGCATTTT.

The chain has TRBV5-1 and TRBJ2-1, with D perhaps matching TRBD1 (6 bases). CDR3 length: 19 residues. Germline CDR1 and CDR2: SGHRS and YFSETQ. With 4 bases removed from V and 8 bases from J, the gap between germline ends came to 31 bases. The CDR3 DNA sequence: TGCGCCAGCAGCGGGGGCCGGTTGGGTAGACTTTCTCGTGCCGATGAGCAGTTCTTC. This codes for CASSGGRLGRLSRADEQFF.

V is TRBV21-1 and J is TRBJ2-5; the table calls TRBD2, which could not be checked here. TRBV21-1 is annotated as a pseudogene. The CDR3 consists of 14 residues. In DNA, the CDR3 is TGTGCCAGCAGCGCCAGGACTCCTCGGGGGACCCAGTACTTC. Amino acids: CASSARTPRGTQYF.

The J gene is TRBJ2-3, the V gene TRBV5-1; 9 nucleotides align to TRBD1. V lost 4 bases, J lost 3 bases, and 9 bases stayed unmatched. The germline CDR1 and CDR2 sequences are SGHRS and YFSETQ. CDR3 length: 16 residues. Here the CDR3 DNA reads TGCGCCAGCAGCCGGGTTCTGGGACAGGGAACAGATACGCAGTATTTT. As protein: CASSRVLGQGTDTQYF.

The chain uses TRBV7-2 and TRBJ2-3, with 11 bases that match TRBD2. Germline V CDR1 and CDR2: SGHTA, FQGNSA. V dropped 3 bases and J dropped 2; count of bases not matched to a gene: 4. CDR3 size: 16 residues. DNA for the CDR3: TGTGCCAGCAGCTTTGTAGCGGGGGGGGACACAGATACGCAGTATTTT. The encoded protein is CASSFVAGGDTDTQYF.

This clone appeared a few times. This sequence joins TRBV28 and TRBJ2-5, with a weak D call TRBD2 (6 bases). CDR1 and CDR2 (germline): MDHEN, SYDVKM. This CDR3 has 14 amino acids. The V end was cut by 2 bases, the J end by 6 bases, with 13 bases between. The CDR3 coding sequence is TGTGCCAGCAGTTTACAGGCGGCGGGAAAGACCCAGTACTTC. It specifies CASSLQAAGKTQYF.

V is TRBV28 and J is TRBJ2-1; no firm D call. The CDR3 is 15 amino acids. V dropped 4 bases and J dropped 9 bases, with 19 bases sitting between them. Germline CDR1 reads MDHEN; CDR2 reads SYDVKM. The CDR3 loop is CASSSLGLRRSEQFF. The CDR3 DNA is TGTGCCAGCAGTTCCTTGGGCCTCCGGCGAAGTGAGCAGTTCTTC.

This rearrangement joins TRBV9 to TRBJ1-5; D is perhaps TRBD1 (5 bases). Germline V CDR1 and CDR2: SGDLS, YYNGEE. Between the trimmed V and J ends, which lost 3 bases and 9 bases, there was a span of 13 bases. This CDR3 has 13 amino acids. The CDR3 loop is CASSGGEGLPQHF. The CDR3 DNA reads TGTGCCAGCAGCGGGGGAGAGGGACTGCCCCAGCATTTT.